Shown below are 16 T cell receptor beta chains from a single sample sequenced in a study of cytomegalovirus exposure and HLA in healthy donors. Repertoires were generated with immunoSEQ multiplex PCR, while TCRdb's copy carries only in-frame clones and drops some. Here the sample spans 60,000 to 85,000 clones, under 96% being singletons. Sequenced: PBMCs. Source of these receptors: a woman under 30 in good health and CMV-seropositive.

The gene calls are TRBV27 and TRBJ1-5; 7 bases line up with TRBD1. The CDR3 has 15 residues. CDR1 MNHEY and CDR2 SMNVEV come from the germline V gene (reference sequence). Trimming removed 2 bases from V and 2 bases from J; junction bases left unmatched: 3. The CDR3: CASSLGQGGNQPQHF. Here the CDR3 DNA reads TGTGCCAGCAGTTTAGGGCAGGGGGGCAATCAGCCCCAGCATTTT.

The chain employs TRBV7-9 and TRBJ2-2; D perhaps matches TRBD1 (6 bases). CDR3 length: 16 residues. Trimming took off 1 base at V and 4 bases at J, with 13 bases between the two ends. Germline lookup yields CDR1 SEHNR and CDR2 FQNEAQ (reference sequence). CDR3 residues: CASSLGAGVSTGELFF. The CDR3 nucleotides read TGTGCCAGCAGCTTAGGGGCAGGGGTGAGCACCGGGGAGCTGTTTTTT.

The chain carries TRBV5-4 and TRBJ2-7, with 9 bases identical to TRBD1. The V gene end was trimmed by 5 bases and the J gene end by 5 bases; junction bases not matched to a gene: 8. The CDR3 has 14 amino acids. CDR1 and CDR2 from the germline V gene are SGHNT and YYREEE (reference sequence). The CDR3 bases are TGTGCCAGCAGTTTACAGGGGGCTGGGAACGAGCAGTACTTC. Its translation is CASSLQGAGNEQYF. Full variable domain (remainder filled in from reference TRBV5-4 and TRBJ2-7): ETGVTQSPTHLIKTRGQQVTLRCSSQSGHNTVSWYQQALGQGPQFIFQYYREEENGRGNFPPRFSGLQFPNYSSELNVNALELDDSALYLCASSLQGAGNEQYFGPGTRLTVT.

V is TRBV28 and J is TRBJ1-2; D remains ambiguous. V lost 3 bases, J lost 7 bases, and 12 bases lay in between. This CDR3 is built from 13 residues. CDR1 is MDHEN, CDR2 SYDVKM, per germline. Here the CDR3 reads CASSFGIPPGYTF. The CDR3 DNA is TGTGCCAGCAGTTTCGGGATTCCTCCTGGCTACACCTTC.

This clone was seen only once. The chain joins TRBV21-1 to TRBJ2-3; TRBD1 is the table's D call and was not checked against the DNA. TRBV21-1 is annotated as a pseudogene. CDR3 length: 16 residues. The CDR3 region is CASSKEGVRYTDTQYF. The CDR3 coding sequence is TGTGCCAGCAGCAAAGAGGGGGTCCGATACACAGATACGCAGTATTTT.

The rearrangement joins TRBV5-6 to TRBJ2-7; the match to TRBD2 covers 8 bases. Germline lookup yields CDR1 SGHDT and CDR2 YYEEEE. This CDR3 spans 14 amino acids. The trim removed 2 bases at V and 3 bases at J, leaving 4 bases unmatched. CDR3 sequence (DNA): TGTGCCAGCAGCTTCCGGGCGGGGGGCTACGAGCAGTACTTC. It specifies CASSFRAGGYEQYF.

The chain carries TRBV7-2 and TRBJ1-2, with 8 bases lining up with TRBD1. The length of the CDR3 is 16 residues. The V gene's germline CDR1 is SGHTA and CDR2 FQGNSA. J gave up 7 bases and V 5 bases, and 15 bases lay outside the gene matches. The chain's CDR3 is CASSPLSAWTGSGYTF. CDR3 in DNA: TGTGCCAGCAGCCCCCTCTCGGCCTGGACAGGGAGTGGCTACACCTTC.

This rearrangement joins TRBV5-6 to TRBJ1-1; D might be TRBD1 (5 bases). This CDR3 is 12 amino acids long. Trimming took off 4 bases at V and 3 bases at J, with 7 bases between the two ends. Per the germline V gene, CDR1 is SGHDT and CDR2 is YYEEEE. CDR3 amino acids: CASSGAYTEAFF. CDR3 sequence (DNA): TGTGCCAGCAGCGGGGCTTACACTGAAGCTTTCTTT.

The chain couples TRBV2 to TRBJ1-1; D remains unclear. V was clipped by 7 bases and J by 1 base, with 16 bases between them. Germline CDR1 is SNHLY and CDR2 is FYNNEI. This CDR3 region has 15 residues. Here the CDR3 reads CASTPEGLRNTEAFF. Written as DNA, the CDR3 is TGTGCCAGCACCCCTGAGGGTTTGAGGAACACTGAAGCTTTCTTT.

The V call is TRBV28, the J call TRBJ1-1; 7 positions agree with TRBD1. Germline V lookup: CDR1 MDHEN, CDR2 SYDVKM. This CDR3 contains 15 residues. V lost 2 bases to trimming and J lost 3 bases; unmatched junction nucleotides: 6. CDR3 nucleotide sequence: TGTGCCAGCAGTTTACCCGACAGGGTATACACTGAAGCTTTCTTT. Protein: CASSLPDRVYTEAFF.

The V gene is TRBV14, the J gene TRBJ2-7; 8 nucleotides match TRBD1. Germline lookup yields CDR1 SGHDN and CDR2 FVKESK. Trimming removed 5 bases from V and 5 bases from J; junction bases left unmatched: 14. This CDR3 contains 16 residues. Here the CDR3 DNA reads TGTGCCAGCAGCGGACAGGGATGGCGCTCGAAAAACGAGCAGTACTTC. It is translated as CASSGQGWRSKNEQYF.

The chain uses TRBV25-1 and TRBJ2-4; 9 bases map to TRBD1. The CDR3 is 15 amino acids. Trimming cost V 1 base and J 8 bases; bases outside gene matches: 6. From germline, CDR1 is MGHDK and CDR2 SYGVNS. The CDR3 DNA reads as TGTGCCAGCAGTGAATTCGGACAGGGGATTGACATTCAGTACTTC. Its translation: CASSEFGQGIDIQYF.

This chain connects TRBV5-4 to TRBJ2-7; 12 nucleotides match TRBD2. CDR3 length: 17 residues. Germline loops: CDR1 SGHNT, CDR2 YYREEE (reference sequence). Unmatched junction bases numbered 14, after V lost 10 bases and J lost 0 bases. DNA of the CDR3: TGTGCCTTCAACTCCCCTAGCGGGAGGGATAGCTCCTACGAGCAGTACTTC. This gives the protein CAFNSPSGRDSSYEQYF.

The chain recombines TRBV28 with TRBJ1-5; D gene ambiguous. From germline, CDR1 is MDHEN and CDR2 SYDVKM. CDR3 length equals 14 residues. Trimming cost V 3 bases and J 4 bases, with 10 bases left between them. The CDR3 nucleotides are TGTGCCAGCAGTTTTTTGACAATAAATCAGCCCCAGCATTTT. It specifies CASSFLTINQPQHF. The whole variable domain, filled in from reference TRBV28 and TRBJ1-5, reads DVKVTQSSRYLVKRTGEKVFLECVQDMDHENMFWYRQDPGLGLRLIYFSYDVKMKEKGDIPEGYSVSREKKERFSLILESASTNQTSMYLCASSFLTINQPQHFGDGTRLSIL.

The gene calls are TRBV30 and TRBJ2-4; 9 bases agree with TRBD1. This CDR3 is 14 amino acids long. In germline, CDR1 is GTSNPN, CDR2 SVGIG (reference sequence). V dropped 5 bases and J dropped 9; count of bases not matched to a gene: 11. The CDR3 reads CAWLPRTGEGIQYF. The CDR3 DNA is TGTGCCTGGCTACCCCGGACAGGGGAAGGCATTCAGTACTTC.

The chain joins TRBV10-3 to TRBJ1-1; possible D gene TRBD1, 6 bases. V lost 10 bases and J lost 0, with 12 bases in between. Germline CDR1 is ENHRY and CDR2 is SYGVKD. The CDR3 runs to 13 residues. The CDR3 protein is CATRTDMNTEAFF. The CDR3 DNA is TGTGCCACTCGGACAGACATGAACACTGAAGCTTTCTTT.